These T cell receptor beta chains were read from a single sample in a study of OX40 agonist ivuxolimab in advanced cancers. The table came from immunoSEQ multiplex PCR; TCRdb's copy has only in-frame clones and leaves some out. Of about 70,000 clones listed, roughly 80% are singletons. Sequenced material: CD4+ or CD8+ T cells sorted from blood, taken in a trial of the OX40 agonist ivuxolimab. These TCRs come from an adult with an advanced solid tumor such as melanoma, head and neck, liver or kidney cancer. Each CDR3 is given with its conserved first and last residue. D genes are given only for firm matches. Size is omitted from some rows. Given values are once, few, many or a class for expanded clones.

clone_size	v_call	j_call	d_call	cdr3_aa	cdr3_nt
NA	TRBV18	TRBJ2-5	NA	CASSSIAQRLEETQYF	TGTGCCAGCTCATCAATCGCTCAGAGACTTGAGGAGACCCAGTACTTC
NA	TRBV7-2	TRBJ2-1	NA	CASRSRSGSSYNEQFF	TGTGCCAGCAGATCACGGAGCGGGTCCTCCTACAATGAGCAGTTCTTC
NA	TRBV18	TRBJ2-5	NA	CASSPLQETQYF	TGTGCCAGCTCCCCCCTTCAAGAGACCCAGTACTTC
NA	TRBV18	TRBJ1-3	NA	CASSPSQGNTIYF	TGTGCCAGCTCACCTAGCCAAGGAAACACCATATATTTT
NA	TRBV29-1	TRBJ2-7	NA	CSVLGTDEYEQYF	TGCAGCGTGCTCGGGACGGATGAGTACGAGCAGTACTTC
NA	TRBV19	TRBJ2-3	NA	CASTVAESTDTQYF	TGTGCCAGTACCGTAGCGGAGAGCACAGATACGCAGTATTTT
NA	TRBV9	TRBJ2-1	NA	CASSVGARGSYNEQFF	TGTGCCAGCAGCGTAGGCGCCAGGGGATCGTACAATGAGCAGTTCTTC
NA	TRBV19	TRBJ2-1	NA	CASSIVGTGRDEQFF	TGTGCCAGTAGTATAGTCGGAACAGGGCGCGATGAGCAGTTCTTC
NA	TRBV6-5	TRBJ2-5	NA	CASQRQRIYF	TGTGCCTCTCAACGGCAACGTATTTACTTC
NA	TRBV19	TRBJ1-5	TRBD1	CASSIFDRGDQPQHF	TGTGCCAGTAGTATCTTTGACAGGGGTGATCAGCCCCAGCATTTT
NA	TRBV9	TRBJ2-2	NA	CASSEGLPNTGELFF	TGTGCCAGCAGCGAGGGACTCCCGAACACCGGGGAGCTGTTTTTT
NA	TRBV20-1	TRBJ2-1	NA	CSARVGYEQFF	TGCAGTGCTAGAGTAGGCTATGAGCAGTTCTTC
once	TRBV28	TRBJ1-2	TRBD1	CASSLGQERGGYTF	TGTGCCAGCAGTTTAGGACAGGAACGTGGTGGCTACACCTTC
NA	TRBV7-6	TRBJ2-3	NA	CASKSMVQGRDTQYF	TGTGCCAGCAAAAGCATGGTCCAGGGCAGAGATACGCAGTATTTT
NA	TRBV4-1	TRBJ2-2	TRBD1	CASSPGTGKTGELFF	TGCGCCAGCAGCCCTGGGACAGGGAAAACCGGGGAGCTGTTTTTT
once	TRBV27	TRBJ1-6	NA	CASKAGTVNNSPLHF	TGTGCCAGCAAAGCGGGGACCGTAAATAATTCACCCCTCCACTTT
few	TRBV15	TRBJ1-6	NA	CATSARPGLYNSPLHF	TGTGCCACCAGCGCCCGTCCGGGACTATATAATTCACCCCTCCACTTT
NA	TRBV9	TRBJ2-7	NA	CASTRAPGIYEQYF	TGTGCCAGCACTCGGGCCCCTGGGATCTACGAGCAGTACTTC
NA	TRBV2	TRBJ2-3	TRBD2	CASRPLAGGTDTQYF	TGTGCCAGCCGACCCTTAGCGGGGGGCACAGATACGCAGTATTTT
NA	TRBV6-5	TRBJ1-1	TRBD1	CASRHGTGAAFF	TGTGCCAGCAGACACGGGACAGGGGCCGCTTTCTTT
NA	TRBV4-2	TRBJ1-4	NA	CASSQDKKGRKLFF	TGTGCCAGCAGCCAAGATAAAAAGGGGAGGAAACTGTTTTTT
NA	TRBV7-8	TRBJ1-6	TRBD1	CASSLVVRGNSPLHF	TGTGCCAGCAGCTTAGTTGTCAGGGGGAATTCACCCCTCCACTTT
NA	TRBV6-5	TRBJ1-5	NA	CASRGRVNQPQHF	TGTGCCAGCCGCGGACGGGTTAATCAGCCCCAGCATTTT
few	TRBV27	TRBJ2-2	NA	CASSLWQGGGTGELFF	TGTGCCAGCAGTTTATGGCAGGGAGGGGGCACCGGGGAGCTGTTTTTT